This note documents a single T cell receptor beta chain sequence. Its specificity is unknown. This sample is part of a study of spatial heterogeneity in lung cancer. Germline V gene lookup returns CDR1 LNHDA and CDR2 SQIVND (reference sequence). The germline V and J ends were trimmed by 3 bases and 4 bases, with 7 bases remaining between them. This CDR3 is 12 amino acids long. Study observations and caveats: Tumors with more nonsynonymous mutations had more expanded intratumoral alpha and beta TCRs.

Time point in this sample: sample taken at primary tumor resection. TCRdb re-called the 5' RACE reads with MiXCR, one entry per CDR3 protein. The sample records approximately 26,000 distinct CDR3 sequences, just under 9% being singletons. The genes are TRBV19 and TRBJ2-7, with no clear D. The source was lung tumor tissue, collected at surgery. The receptor's source is a male donor with early-stage non-small cell lung cancer. The DNA for the CDR3 is TGTGCCAGTAGTATGTCCAGTTACGAGCAGTACTTC. Translating gives CASSMSSYEQYF.